The subject of this entry is one TCR beta chain. This CDR3 region has 14 residues. Trimming stripped 4 bases from V and 1 base from J, with 9 bases between. CDR1 is SGHAT and CDR2 is FQNNGV in the germline V gene. Here immunoSEQ multiplex PCR was the method, and the copy in TCRdb shows in-frame clones only, minus some. The table shows under 1,100,000 clones, with approximately 80% occurring only once. The data were obtained in a study of shared clonotypes between healthy human individuals. The chain is built from TRBV11-2 and TRBJ2-3; D remains ambiguous. The receptor comes from a man in his late teens or twenties in good health. Some clones in this sample may be carry-over from other donors' samples. The specimen was memory CD4+ T cells from PBMCs. Subset: CD45RA-negative fraction. The CDR3 coding sequence is TGTGCCAGCAGCTACGTGAGAGGCACAGATACGCAGTATTTT. Translating it yields CASSYVRGTDTQYF.